These T cell receptor beta chains were read from a single sample in a study of STAT5B mutations in CD4+ large granular lymphocyte leukemia. Here immunoSEQ multiplex PCR was the method, and the copy in TCRdb shows in-frame clones only, minus some. The sample records around 30,000 clones, around 85% being singletons. The specimen sequenced was CD4+ T cells from blood buffy coats. Every receptor here comes from a human donor in good health. Each CDR3 is given with its conserved first and last residue. A D gene is named only where the DNA matches it firmly. Clone size is given for some rows only: seen once, a few or many times, or a class if the clone is expanded.

V	J	D	size	CDR3	DNA
TRBV21-1	TRBJ2-7	.	.	CASSKCGGAHEQYF	TGTGCCAGCAGCAAATGCGGAGGCGCGCACGAGCAGTACTTC
TRBV28	TRBJ1-3	.	once	CASSTRPGLLGNTIYF	TGTGCCAGCAGTACCCGACCGGGACTTCTTGGAAACACCATATATTTT
TRBV7-9	TRBJ2-1	TRBD1	.	CASILGTGFLGAGNEQFF	TGTGCCAGCATCCTCGGGACAGGGTTTCTAGGAGCGGGCAATGAGCAGTTCTTC
TRBV6-1	TRBJ1-5	TRBD1	.	CASSPGQAGNQPQHF	TGTGCCAGCAGTCCAGGACAGGCGGGCAATCAGCCCCAGCATTTT
TRBV19	TRBJ1-3	.	.	CASTRRSEPSGNTIYF	TGTGCCAGTACACGCAGGTCGGAACCCTCTGGAAACACCATATATTTT
TRBV6-1	TRBJ1-5	.	.	CASSEAQVGWQPQHF	TGTGCCAGCAGTGAAGCGCAAGTAGGTTGGCAGCCCCAGCATTTT
TRBV28	TRBJ2-7	.	.	CASRVGGGPYEQYF	TGTGCCAGCAGGGTAGGCGGGGGCCCCTACGAGCAGTACTTC
TRBV7-2	TRBJ2-7	TRBD2	.	CASSLASGSPYEQYF	TGTGCCAGCAGCTTAGCTAGCGGGAGCCCCTACGAGCAGTACTTC
TRBV27	TRBJ2-5	.	.	CASSVDTTETQYF	TGTGCCAGCAGTGTGGACACTACAGAGACCCAGTACTTC
TRBV7-9	TRBJ2-3	.	.	CASSPVRDTQYF	TGTGCCAGCAGCCCCGTCCGGGATACGCAGTATTTT
TRBV15	TRBJ1-4	.	.	CATSRDQWGWEKLFF	TGTGCCACCAGCAGAGATCAATGGGGTTGGGAAAAACTGTTTTTT
TRBV28	TRBJ1-4	.	.	CASSLGRSDEKLFF	TGTGCCAGCAGCCTCGGACGGTCCGATGAAAAACTGTTTTTT
TRBV7-2	TRBJ2-7	.	.	CASSLVARSYEQYF	TGTGCCAGCAGCTTAGTCGCGCGGTCCTACGAGCAGTACTTC
TRBV28	TRBJ2-5	.	few	CASTLGGQETQYF	TGTGCCAGCACCTTGGGGGGACAAGAGACCCAGTACTTC
TRBV7-9	TRBJ2-7	.	.	CASSLQGTEQYF	TGTGCCAGCAGCTTACAGGGGACCGAGCAGTACTTC
TRBV5-1	TRBJ2-3	TRBD1	.	CASSAGGVSTDTQYF	TGCGCCAGCTCAGCAGGGGGAGTTAGCACAGATACGCAGTATTTT
TRBV2	TRBJ2-5	.	.	CASRPRETQYF	TGTGCCAGCAGACCCAGAGAGACCCAGTACTTC
TRBV6-5	TRBJ2-7	TRBD1	.	CASSRDRGYEQYF	TGTGCCAGCAGTCGGGACAGGGGGTACGAGCAGTACTTC
TRBV7-2	TRBJ2-7	TRBD2	.	CASSLVTGLAGYEQYF	TGTGCCAGCAGCTTAGTTACCGGACTAGCAGGCTACGAGCAGTACTTC
TRBV11-2	TRBJ2-7	.	.	CASRESGYEQYF	TGTGCCAGCAGGGAGAGCGGATACGAGCAGTACTTC
TRBV11-2	TRBJ2-7	TRBD1	.	CASSLSDRVLNEQYF	TGTGCCAGCAGCTTATCCGACAGGGTATTAAACGAGCAGTACTTC
TRBV9	TRBJ2-2	TRBD1	.	CASRATGTGELFF	TGTGCCAGCAGAGCGACAGGGACCGGGGAGCTGTTTTTT
TRBV5-5	TRBJ2-7	.	.	CASSLSDGLYEQYF	TGTGCCAGCAGCTTGTCGGACGGACTCTACGAGCAGTACTTC
TRBV27	TRBJ2-1	.	.	CASPEPGPLRPEFF	TGTGCCAGCCCCGAACCGGGACCACTAAGACCAGAGTTCTTC
TRBV28	TRBJ1-2	TRBD1	.	CASTTAGGNYGYTF	TGTGCCAGCACCACCGCAGGGGGGAACTATGGCTACACCTTC
TRBV25-1	TRBJ2-7	TRBD2	.	CASSGFLREGHMGQYF	TGTGCCAGCAGTGGGTTTTTGCGGGAGGGCCATATGGGGCAGTACTTC
TRBV19	TRBJ2-5	.	.	CASSIGPQETQYF	TGTGCCAGTAGTATAGGGCCTCAAGAGACCCAGTACTTC
TRBV28	TRBJ1-2	.	few	CASSLAGDYGYTF	TGTGCCAGCAGTTTGGCGGGGGACTATGGCTACACCTTC
TRBV10-3	TRBJ2-7	TRBD2	.	CAISRTSDGYEQYF	TGTGCCATCAGCCGGACTAGCGACGGGTACGAGCAGTACTTC
TRBV30	TRBJ2-6	.	.	CAWSVYRAGANVLTF	TGTGCCTGGAGTGTCTACCGGGCTGGGGCCAACGTCCTGACTTTC
TRBV19	TRBJ1-2	.	.	CASSIDHSPYGYTF	TGTGCCAGTAGTATTGATCACAGTCCCTATGGCTACACCTTC
TRBV4-2	TRBJ2-5	TRBD2	.	CASSQSEVAGGVDQYF	TGTGCCAGCAGCCAATCTGAGGTAGCGGGGGGGGTGGACCAGTACTTC
TRBV6-6	TRBJ1-3	.	.	CASSRHQSGNTIYF	TGTGCCAGCAGTCGCCACCAATCTGGAAACACCATATATTTT
TRBV10-2	TRBJ1-6	TRBD1	.	CASLRDRDSPLHF	TGCGCCAGCCTACGGGACAGGGACTCACCCCTCCACTTT
TRBV5-1	TRBJ2-3	.	.	CASSLGSIEDTQYF	TGCGCCAGCAGCTTGGGTAGCATTGAAGATACGCAGTATTTT
TRBV28	TRBJ1-4	TRBD1	.	CASSPQGAPREKLFF	TGTGCCAGCAGTCCCCAGGGGGCGCCCCGAGAAAAACTGTTTTTT
TRBV7-9	TRBJ2-2	.	.	CASSLGQADGELFF	TGTGCCAGCAGCTTAGGGCAGGCAGACGGGGAGCTGTTTTTT
TRBV28	TRBJ1-5	.	few	CASSSTQGIEPQHF	TGTGCCAGCAGTTCCACTCAGGGGATTGAGCCCCAGCATTTT
TRBV25-1	TRBJ2-1	.	.	CASSETDEQFF	TGTGCCAGCAGTGAAACGGATGAGCAGTTCTTC
TRBV10-3	TRBJ2-1	.	.	CAISGSVGQQFF	TGTGCCATCAGTGGCTCTGTCGGGCAGCAGTTCTTC
TRBV7-2	TRBJ2-2	.	.	CASSLVQGVNTGELFF	TGTGCCAGCAGCTTAGTGCAGGGAGTAAACACCGGGGAGCTGTTTTTT
TRBV4-3	TRBJ2-3	.	.	CASSQVGNTDTQYF	TGCGCCAGCAGCCAAGTCGGAAACACAGATACGCAGTATTTT
TRBV6-4	TRBJ2-2	.	.	CASSEMGSTGELFF	TGTGCCAGCAGTGAAATGGGAAGCACCGGGGAGCTGTTTTTT
TRBV5-8	TRBJ1-1	.	.	CASSPTTGLAFF	TGTGCCAGCAGCCCAACCACGGGACTAGCTTTCTTT
TRBV10-3	TRBJ2-1	TRBD2	.	CAISEQAGRDEQFF	TGTGCCATCAGTGAGCAGGCGGGGAGGGATGAGCAGTTCTTC
TRBV11-1	TRBJ2-7	TRBD1	few	CASSRTGGHYEQYF	TGTGCCAGCAGCCGGACAGGGGGTCACTACGAGCAGTACTTC
TRBV4-3	TRBJ2-7	.	.	CASSQDHKGRNEQYF	TGCGCCAGCAGCCAAGATCATAAGGGAAGGAACGAGCAGTACTTC
TRBV5-1	TRBJ1-4	.	.	CASSLASRGEKLFF	TGCGCCAGCAGCTTGGCCTCGCGGGGGGAAAAACTGTTTTTT
TRBV7-2	TRBJ1-5	.	.	CASSPRHLNQPQHF	TGTGCCAGCAGCCCCAGGCACCTCAATCAGCCCCAGCATTTT
TRBV28	TRBJ1-2	.	.	CASSSGINGYTF	TGTGCCAGCAGCTCCGGGATCAATGGCTACACCTTC
TRBV27	TRBJ1-2	.	.	CASSLSAGSYGYTF	TGTGCCAGCAGTTTATCGGCGGGGAGCTATGGCTACACCTTC